This T cell receptor (beta chain) was obtained from a study of T cell repertoires in cytomegalovirus infection. Background on the study: The public TCR beta signatures pointed to both CMV infection and matching HLA type.

Whole-study results and caveats: CMV-specific TCR beta clonotypes restricted by HLA-C were the ones dominating the ex vivo response. Frequencies of public TCR beta families were cumulated, and this identified carriers of CMV plus the relevant HLA.

In the case of this clonotype: Its specificity is unknown.

The V and J ends lost 7 bases and 0 bases respectively, with 12 bases between them. The CDR3 runs 15 residues. TCRdb analysed the reads with MiXCR anew, one entry per CDR3 protein. The table shows roughly 230,000 distinct CDR3 sequences, with about 23% occurring only once. Sequencing was done on a sample of CD8+ T cells from PBMCs. The TCR originated in a human donor in good health (CMV status not recorded). Some clones in this sample may be carry-over from other donors' samples. J is TRBJ2-2 and V is TRBV12-3 or TRBV12-4, with no clear D. CDR3 bases: TGTGCCAGCAATTCGTTGGGTCCGAACACCGGGGAGCTGTTTTTT. As protein: CASNSLGPNTGELFF.